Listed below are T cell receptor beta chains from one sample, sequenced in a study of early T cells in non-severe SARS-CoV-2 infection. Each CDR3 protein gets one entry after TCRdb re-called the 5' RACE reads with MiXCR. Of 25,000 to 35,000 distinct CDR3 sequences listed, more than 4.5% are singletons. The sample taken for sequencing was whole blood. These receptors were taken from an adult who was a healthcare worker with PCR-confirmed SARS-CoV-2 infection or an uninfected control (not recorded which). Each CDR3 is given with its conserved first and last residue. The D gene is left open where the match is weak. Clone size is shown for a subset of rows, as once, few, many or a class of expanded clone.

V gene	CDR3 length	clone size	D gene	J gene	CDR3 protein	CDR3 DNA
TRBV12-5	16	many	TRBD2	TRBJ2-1	CASGSHWEAGGLRPFF	TGTGCTAGTGGTTCCCACTGGGAAGCGGGAGGCCTCCGACCGTTCTTC
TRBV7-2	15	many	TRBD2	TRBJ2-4	CASSLLAGGVNIQYF	TGTGCCAGCAGCTTACTAGCGGGGGGTGTAAACATTCAGTACTTC
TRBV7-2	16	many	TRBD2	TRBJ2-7	CASSSLGLAGVREQYF	TGTGCCAGCAGCTCTCTCGGACTAGCGGGAGTGAGGGAGCAGTACTTC
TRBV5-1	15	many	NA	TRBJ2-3	CASSFRPGDTDTQYF	TGCGCCAGCAGCTTTCGTCCGGGGGATACAGATACGCAGTATTTT
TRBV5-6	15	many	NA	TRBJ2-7	CASSSTGTNMREQYF	TGTGCCAGCAGCTCAACCGGGACAAACATGCGCGAGCAGTACTTC
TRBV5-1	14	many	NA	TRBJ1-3	CASWEGGSGNTIYF	TGCGCCAGCTGGGAGGGAGGCTCTGGAAACACCATATATTTT
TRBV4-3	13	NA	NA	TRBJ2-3	CASSQADSYTQYF	TGCGCCAGCAGCCAGGCGGACAGTTATACGCAGTATTTT
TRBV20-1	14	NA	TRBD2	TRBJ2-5	CSAIAGAGGETQYF	TGCAGTGCAATAGCGGGAGCAGGGGGAGAGACCCAGTACTTC
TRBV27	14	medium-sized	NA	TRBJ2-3	CASSTRGRTDTQYF	TGTGCCAGCAGCACACGGGGACGGACAGATACGCAGTATTTT
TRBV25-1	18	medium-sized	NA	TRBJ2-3	CASSDTPDGAGPTDTQYF	TGTGCCAGCAGTGATACCCCTGATGGGGCAGGGCCCACAGATACGCAGTATTTT
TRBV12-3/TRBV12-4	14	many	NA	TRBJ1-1	CASSRAGLFTEAFF	TGTGCCAGCAGTAGGGCAGGGTTGTTCACTGAAGCTTTCTTT
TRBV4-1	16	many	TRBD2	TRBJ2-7	CASSPATGSGDEEQYF	TGCGCCAGCAGCCCGGCCACCGGTAGCGGGGACGAGGAGCAGTACTTC
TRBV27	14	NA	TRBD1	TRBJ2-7	CASGPRDRGNEQYF	TGTGCCAGCGGCCCTCGGGACAGGGGAAACGAGCAGTACTTC
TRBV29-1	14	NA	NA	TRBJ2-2	CSGETESNTGELFF	TGCAGCGGCGAGACAGAATCGAACACCGGGGAGCTGTTTTTT
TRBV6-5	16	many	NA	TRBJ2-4	CASSYGPNRAKNIQYF	TGTGCCAGCAGTTACGGACCCAACCGAGCCAAAAACATTCAGTACTTC
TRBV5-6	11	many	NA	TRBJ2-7	CASSFNYEQYF	TGTGCCAGCAGCTTTAACTACGAGCAGTACTTC
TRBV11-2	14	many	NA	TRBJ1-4	CASSPFGVLEKLFF	TGTGCCAGCAGCCCTTTCGGGGTCCTTGAAAAACTGTTTTTT
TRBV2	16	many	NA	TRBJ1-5	CASSERGGYSNQPQHF	TGTGCCAGCAGTGAACGGGGCGGATATAGCAATCAGCCCCAGCATTTT
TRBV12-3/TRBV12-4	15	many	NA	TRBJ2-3	CASSFRVGKSDTQYF	TGTGCCAGCAGTTTCCGGGTCGGGAAGTCAGATACGCAGTATTTT
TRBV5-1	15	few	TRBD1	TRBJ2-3	CASSPGQAFTDTQYF	TGCGCCAGCAGCCCCGGACAGGCCTTCACAGATACGCAGTATTTT
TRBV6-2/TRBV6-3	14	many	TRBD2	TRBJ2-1	CASRALAGYNEQFF	TGTGCCAGCAGGGCTCTAGCGGGGTACAATGAGCAGTTCTTC
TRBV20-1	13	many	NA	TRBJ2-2	CSARGPGRGELFF	TGCAGTGCTAGAGGCCCAGGGCGAGGGGAGCTGTTTTTT
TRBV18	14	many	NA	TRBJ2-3	CASSPRRVTDTQYF	TGTGCCAGCTCACCCAGGCGGGTCACAGATACGCAGTATTTT
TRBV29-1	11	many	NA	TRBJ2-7	CSVEDAYEQYF	TGCAGCGTTGAGGATGCCTACGAGCAGTACTTC
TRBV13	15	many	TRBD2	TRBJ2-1	CASSPSGGNYNEQFF	TGTGCCAGCAGCCCGAGCGGGGGAAATTACAATGAGCAGTTCTTC
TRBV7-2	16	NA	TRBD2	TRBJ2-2	CASSPRGGHLTGELFF	TGTGCCAGCAGCCCTCGGGGGGGGCATCTCACCGGGGAGCTGTTTTTT
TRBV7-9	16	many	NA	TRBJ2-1	CASSPGDVARYNEQFF	TGTGCCAGCAGCCCCGGAGATGTCGCCCGTTACAATGAGCAGTTCTTC
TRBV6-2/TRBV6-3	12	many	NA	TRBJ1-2	CASSYDGRGYTF	TGTGCCAGCAGTTACGACGGCCGAGGCTACACCTTC
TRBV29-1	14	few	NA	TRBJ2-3	CSVSYRGSTDTQYF	TGCAGCGTTTCGTACCGGGGTAGCACAGATACGCAGTATTTT